A single sample is the source of the 22 T cell receptor beta chains below, sequenced in a study of T cell responses to AZD1222 COVID-19 vaccine. Produced via immunoSEQ multiplex PCR; TCRdb's table is partial and in-frame only. This sample has some 100,000 clones, with more than 75% found just once. Sequencing was performed on peripheral blood, taken 28 days after the second AZD1222 dose. Source of these receptors: an adult who received the AZD1222 COVID-19 vaccine.

The chain uses TRBV7-9 and TRBJ1-2; D may be TRBD1 (5 bases). Germline CDR1 and CDR2: SEHNR and FQNEAQ (reference sequence). The V end was cut by 5 bases, the J end by 2 bases, with 6 bases between. CDR3 length: 12 amino acids. The CDR3 reads CASSRDNYGYTF. CDR3 bases: TGTGCCAGCAGCCGGGACAACTATGGCTACACCTTC.

The CDR3 spells CASSSTSGVTDTQYF. The CDR3 coding sequence is TGTGCCAGCAGCTCGACTAGCGGGGTCACAGATACGCAGTATTTT. The chain links TRBV7-9 to TRBJ2-3; 11 bases fit TRBD2. V dropped 4 bases and J dropped 2; count of bases not matched to a gene: 2. Germline values: CDR1 SEHNR, CDR2 FQNEAQ (reference sequence). The CDR3 runs to 15 residues.

This chain uses TRBV11-2 with TRBJ1-3; tentative D call: TRBD1 (6 bases). Germline V gene data show CDR1 as SGHAT and CDR2 as FQNNGV. With 5 bases removed from V and 1 base from J, the gap between germline ends came to 9 bases. The CDR3 contains 14 residues. In DNA, the CDR3 is TGTGCCAGCAGCCCTGGACAGTCTGGAAACACCATATATTTT. Translating it yields CASSPGQSGNTIYF. Supplemented by reference TRBV11-2 and TRBJ1-3, the full variable domain reads EAGVAQSPRYKIIEKRQSVAFWCNPISGHATLYWYQQILGQGPKLLIQFQNNGVVDDSQLPKDRFSAERLKGVDSTLKIQPAKLEDSAVYLCASSPGQSGNTIYFGEGSWLTVV.

This chain connects TRBV5-4 to TRBJ2-2, with 10 bases matching TRBD2. Germline CDR1 and CDR2: SGHNT and YYREEE (reference sequence). After removal of 4 bases from V and 7 bases from J, the junction contained 10 bases not matched to a gene. This CDR3 is 16 amino acids long. In DNA, the CDR3 is TGTGCCAGCAGCCCGGGGAGCGGGAGGGTGGTCGGGGAGCTGTTTTTT. It specifies CASSPGSGRVVGELFF.

The chain joins TRBV7-3 to TRBJ2-2; the match to TRBD1 covers 9 bases. The CDR3 covers 19 residues. The trim removed 3 bases at V and 1 base at J, leaving 12 bases unmatched. Per the germline V gene, CDR1 is SGHTA and CDR2 is FQGTGA. The CDR3 nucleotides read TGTGCCAGCAGCTTGTCTGACCTGGACAGGGGCGAGAACACCGGGGAGCTGTTTTTT. As protein: CASSLSDLDRGENTGELFF.

CDR3 coding DNA: TGTGCTAGTGGTTTGAGACAGGGGGCATTTGGGGAACTGTTTTTT. Protein product: CASGLRQGAFGELFF. V gene TRBV12-5 combines with J gene TRBJ1-4; 10 nucleotides line up with TRBD1. V dropped 2 bases and J dropped 12; count of bases not matched to a gene: 9. This CDR3 contains 15 residues. Germline loops: CDR1 LGHNT, CDR2 FRNRAP.

The CDR3 loop reads CASSQPGTGVINNEQFF. CDR3 coding DNA: TGTGCCAGCAGCCAACCAGGGACAGGGGTAATTAACAATGAGCAGTTCTTC. The V call is TRBV3-1 (or the pseudogene TRBV3-2), the J call TRBJ2-1; 10 positions match TRBD1. V was clipped by 2 bases and J by 5 bases; unmatched bases: 9. The germline CDR1 and CDR2 sequences are LGHDT and YNNKEL (reference sequence). This CDR3 comprises 17 residues.

The V and J genes are TRBV27 and TRBJ2-1; TRBD2 matches 13 bases. The CDR3 extends over 17 amino acids. V was pared by 6 bases and J by 2 bases, with 7 bases of the junction left unmatched. The V gene's germline CDR1 is MNHEY and CDR2 SMNVEV (reference sequence). The CDR3 DNA sequence: TGTGCCAGCAGCCACGGACTAGCGGGAGCGACCTACAATGAGCAGTTCTTC. The encoded protein is CASSHGLAGATYNEQFF.

V gene TRBV7-2 combines with J gene TRBJ1-5, with TRBD1 matching 9 bases. Per the germline V gene, CDR1 is SGHTA and CDR2 is FQGNSA. J lost 4 bases, V lost 0 bases, and 1 base had no gene match. This CDR3 has 15 amino acids. The CDR3 reads CASSLAQGANQPQHF. The CDR3, as DNA: TGTGCCAGCAGCTTAGCACAGGGGGCTAATCAGCCCCAGCATTTT. Supplemented by reference TRBV7-2 and TRBJ1-5, the full variable domain reads GAGVSQSPSNKVTEKGKDVELRCDPISGHTALYWYRQSLGQGLEFLIYFQGNSAPDKSGLPSDRFSAERTGGSVSTLTIQRTQQEDSAVYLCASSLAQGANQPQHFGDGTRLSIL.

The chain links TRBV30 to TRBJ1-5; D is possibly TRBD1 (5 bases). V lost 3 bases to trimming and J lost 4 bases, with 13 bases between them. The V gene's germline CDR1 is GTSNPN and CDR2 SVGIG (reference sequence). The CDR3 extends over 14 amino acids. CDR3 protein: CAWRTGGGNQPQHF. The CDR3, as DNA: TGTGCCTGGAGAACCGGGGGGGGGAATCAGCCCCAGCATTTT.

The chain couples TRBV9 to TRBJ2-1, with 8 positions matching TRBD2. The CDR3 consists of 17 residues. Germline lookup yields CDR1 SGDLS and CDR2 YYNGEE. The V and J ends lost 0 bases and 8 bases, in that order; junction bases with no gene match: 13. The CDR3 DNA reads as TGTGCCAGCAGCGTAGGGGGACTAGTACTTGGGGGCGATGAGCAGTTCTTC. It encodes CASSVGGLVLGGDEQFF.

This clone has just one count. This chain joins TRBV18 and TRBJ2-7; 7 bases map to TRBD1. V dropped 3 bases and J dropped 1; count of bases not matched to a gene: 6. Germline assignment: CDR1 KGHSH and CDR2 LQKENI. This CDR3 comprises 15 residues. CDR3 nucleotide sequence: TGTGCCAGCTCACCCCACCGGGACAGTTCCTACGAGCAGTACTTC. Protein: CASSPHRDSSYEQYF.

The chain has TRBV5-1 and TRBJ2-2; 8 bases map to TRBD2. V shed 4 bases and J 1 base; nucleotides not matched to a gene: 6. The germline gives CDR1 SGHRS, CDR2 YFSETQ. The CDR3 has 16 amino acids. CDR3 in DNA: TGCGCCAGCAGCCCCATAGCGGGAATGAACACCGGGGAGCTGTTTTTT. It is translated as CASSPIAGMNTGELFF.

The rearrangement joins TRBV30 to TRBJ2-7; 7 positions agree with TRBD1. This CDR3 is built from 14 residues. Germline assignment: CDR1 GTSNPN and CDR2 SVGIG (reference sequence). Germline trimming cut 4 bases from V and 4 bases from J; bases unmatched to any gene: 10. The CDR3 nucleotides are TGTGCCTGGAATCCGGGGACAGACACTTACGAGCAGTACTTC. It specifies CAWNPGTDTYEQYF.

The chain joins TRBV25-1 to TRBJ1-2; the match to TRBD1 covers 11 bases. The CDR3 is 14 residues long. After removal of 8 bases from V and 5 bases from J, the junction contained 7 bases not matched to a gene. Germline CDR1 MGHDK, CDR2 SYGVNS. The CDR3 here is CASRTGGSLYGYTF. The CDR3 nucleotides are TGTGCCAGCCGGACAGGGGGCTCCCTATATGGCTACACCTTC.

The genes are TRBV29-1 and TRBJ2-5, with TRBD2 as a possible D gene (5 bases). Trimming stripped 4 bases from V and 4 bases from J, with 10 bases between. From germline, CDR1 is SQVTM and CDR2 ANQGSEA. The CDR3 runs 12 residues. The CDR3 DNA sequence: TGCAGCGTTGCGGGGAACGGAGAGACCCAGTACTTC. The encoded protein is CSVAGNGETQYF.

The V call is TRBV9, the J call TRBJ1-1; D is undetermined. V was pared by 3 bases and J by 1 base, with 7 bases between. There are 13 residues in the CDR3. Germline CDR1 reads SGDLS; CDR2 reads YYNGEE. The CDR3 region has the DNA TGTGCCAGCAGCGCCCGACAGAACACTGAAGCTTTCTTT. Protein: CASSARQNTEAFF.

Only one count was recorded for this clone. V is TRBV9 and J is TRBJ2-1; D is possibly TRBD1 (6 bases). Germline lookup yields CDR1 SGDLS and CDR2 YYNGEE. The CDR3 extends over 15 amino acids. The ends were cut back, 1 base at V and 8 bases at J, with 16 bases in the middle. The CDR3 nucleotides read TGTGCCAGCAGCGTAATGCAGTCAGGGGTCGATGAGCAGTTCTTC. The encoded protein is CASSVMQSGVDEQFF.

The gene calls are TRBV5-1 and TRBJ1-5; no clear D. V dropped 0 bases and J dropped 6 bases, with 4 bases sitting between them. The CDR3 contains 12 residues. Germline V gene sequence: CDR1 SGHRS, CDR2 YFSETQ. In DNA, the CDR3 is TGCGCCAGCAGCTTGGGTACTCAGCCCCAGCATTTT. Translated: CASSLGTQPQHF.

The chain links TRBV27 to TRBJ2-7, with D possibly being TRBD1 (9 bases). The length of the CDR3 is 15 residues. V shed 1 base and J shed 5 bases, with 15 bases lying between them. From germline, CDR1 is MNHEY and CDR2 SMNVEV (reference sequence). This CDR3 is CASSLYSGTGNEQYF. In nucleotides, the CDR3 is TGTGCCAGCAGTTTATATAGCGGGACAGGGAACGAGCAGTACTTC.

The chain employs TRBV11-3 and TRBJ2-2, with D possibly being TRBD1 (6 bases). Trimming removed 5 bases from V and 8 bases from J, with 15 bases in between. Germline V CDR1 and CDR2: SGHNT, YENEEA. The length of the CDR3 is 14 residues. The CDR3 is CASSPIRGTGELFF. The CDR3 nucleotides read TGTGCCAGCAGCCCCATAAGGGGGACGGGGGAGCTGTTTTTT.

The chain is built from TRBV4-3 and TRBJ2-1; 14 nucleotides align to TRBD2. CDR1 LGHNA and CDR2 YSLEER come from the germline V gene. This CDR3 is 21 amino acids long. Trimming cost V 4 bases and J 0 bases; bases outside gene matches: 14. In DNA, the CDR3 is TGCGCCAGCAGCCTGGCGCCCACTACCGGGACTAGCGGGAGCTCCTACAATGAGCAGTTCTTC. Translating it yields CASSLAPTTGTSGSSYNEQFF.